This T cell receptor (beta chain) was sequenced in a study of blood T cell repertoires in COVID-19. This CDR3 has 14 residues. Germline CDR1 MNHEY, CDR2 SVGAGI. V was clipped by 5 bases and J by 3 bases; unmatched bases: 3. Libraries were prepared by immunoSEQ multiplex PCR; TCRdb keeps only in-frame clonotypes and omits some of them. The top ten clones hold approximately 2% of a sample with some 460,000 clones, about 85% of them seen once. The chain is built from TRBV6-5 and TRBJ2-1; 8 bases are shared with TRBD2. The receptor comes from a woman between 18 and 29 years old with acute COVID-19. Sequences were obtained from PBMCs or T cells enriched from blood (not recorded which). CDR3 nucleotide sequence: TGTGCCAGCAGTCGGGGGGGTCACTACAATGAGCAGTTCTTC. It encodes CASSRGGHYNEQFF.